This T cell receptor (beta chain) was recovered during a study of identifying expanded T cells in peripheral blood (dated by TCRdb to the late 2010s). Looking at the study overall: Four technical replicates, made by sequencing separate aliquots from the same pool of genomic DNA, were compared pairwise.

The immunoSEQ Assay, which relies on bias-controlled multiplex PCR amplification of genomic DNA, was used to profile TCRbeta CDR3 regions. For the original study's pipeline: The absolute abundance of each unique TCRbeta CDR3 region was quantified after sequences were collapsed and filtered. Two models were used to test differential abundance: a binomial model (Fisher-equivalent) and a beta-binomial model that adds time-dependent variance fitted from healthy donors. Any clone with fewer than 5 combined templates was excluded, and a clone was called differentially abundant if its Benjamini-Hochberg FDR was below 0.01. Beta-binomial variance was modeled as a function of total template count across the two samples using the form v = (b*log(k)+a)^2. Not all clones reach the TCRdb copy of this immuneACCESS table, which keeps in-frame sequences only. Checked studies attribute under half of the gap to unresolved V genes and leave the rest unexplained. That table furnishes V, J and clone size, whereas the DNA furnished D and trimming. The sample yields some 99,000 clones; 88% were counted once. The top ten hold 8.4% of the sample.

CDR1 SGHTA and CDR2 FQGNSA were looked up in the germline V gene. Including cysteine and phenylalanine, the CDR3 has 16 amino acids. CDR3 DNA only is kept here, 48 bases in frame from base 1. Here is what the overall study found, with its caveats: Across all healthy donors, variance in clone template counts between roughly two-week samples was found to increase significantly with total template count. The binomial model flagged about 1.3 differentially abundant clones between technical replicates, compared with 15 to 17 over about two weeks and 19 over roughly 4 weeks. The beta-binomial model significantly reduced the number of clones called differentially abundant and the false-positive rate across all healthy-donor time intervals. The authors expected that biological variance in healthy repertoires might rise further over much longer intervals, such as months to years.

This clone was detected once. Its antigen has not been determined. Germline is not matched at one junction end, which may reflect a read error. No immune events such as infections were documented for the healthy donors during the collection period. To calibrate time-dependent variance in a beta-binomial model of T-cell clone differential abundance, blood repertoires from healthy donors were used as a training cohort. The training cohort was composed of around ten healthy donors, 3 female and 7 male. The donors were between roughly 25 and 64 years old, with an average age of about 45 years. Obtained from a commercial supplier, whole blood was collected from each healthy donor at three time points set two to three weeks apart. For immunosequencing, genomic DNA was extracted from unsorted whole blood.

Sequenced input: blood. Here the chain combines TRBV7-2 and TRBJ2-7; possibly the D gene is TRBD1, per 6 matching bases. This sequence originates from a person aged 18 to 75 in good health. The DNA sequence is given as TGTGCCAGCAGCCCGACGGTGGTTCAGGGGACCTACAAGCAGTACTTC. Translated, this gives CASSPTVVQGTYKQYF.